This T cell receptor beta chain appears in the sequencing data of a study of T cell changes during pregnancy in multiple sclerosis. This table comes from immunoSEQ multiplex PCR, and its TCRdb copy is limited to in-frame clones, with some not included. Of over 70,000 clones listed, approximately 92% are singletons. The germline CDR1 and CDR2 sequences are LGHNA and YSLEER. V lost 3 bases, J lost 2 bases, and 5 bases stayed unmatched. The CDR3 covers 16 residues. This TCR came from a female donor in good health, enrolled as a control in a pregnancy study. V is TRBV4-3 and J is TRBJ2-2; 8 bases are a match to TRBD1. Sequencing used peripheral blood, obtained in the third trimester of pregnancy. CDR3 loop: CASSQAGGSNTGELFF. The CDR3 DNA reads TGCGCCAGCAGCCAGGCAGGGGGCAGCAACACCGGGGAGCTGTTTTTT.